This T cell receptor (beta chain) was obtained from a study of CD8 T cells in Susac syndrome. Random hexamers were used to reverse transcribe 0.5 to 1 ug of RNA. TCRdb analysed the immunoSEQ multiplex PCR reads with MiXCR anew, one entry per CDR3 protein. The top ten hold around 0.2% of the sample, which has about 290,000 distinct CDR3 sequences, around 85% seen once. Germline V gene sequence: CDR1 MNHNS, CDR2 SASEGT. CDR3 length: 15 residues. Trimming took off 7 bases at V and 4 bases at J, with 17 bases between the two ends. This TCR derives from a human donor with multiple sclerosis. The J gene is TRBJ2-1, the V gene TRBV6-1; D remains ambiguous. The material sequenced was CD8+ T cells from PBMCs. The CDR3 coding sequence is TGTGCCAGCACCGGTTGGGCGGCCGAATACAATGAGCAGTTCTTC. Amino acids: CASTGWAAEYNEQFF.